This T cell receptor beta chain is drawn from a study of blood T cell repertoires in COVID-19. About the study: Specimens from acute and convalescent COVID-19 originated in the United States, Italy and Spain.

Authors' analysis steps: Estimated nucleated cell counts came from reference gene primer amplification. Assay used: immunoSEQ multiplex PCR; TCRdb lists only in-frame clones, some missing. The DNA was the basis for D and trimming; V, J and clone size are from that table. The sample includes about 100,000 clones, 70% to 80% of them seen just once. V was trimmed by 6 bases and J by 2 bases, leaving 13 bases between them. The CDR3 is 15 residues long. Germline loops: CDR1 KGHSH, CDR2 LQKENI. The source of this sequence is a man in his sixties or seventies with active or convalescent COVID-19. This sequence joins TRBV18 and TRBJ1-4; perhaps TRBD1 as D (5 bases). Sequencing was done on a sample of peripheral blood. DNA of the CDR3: TGTGCCAGCTCCCTCACAGGCTCGACTAATGAAAAACTGTTTTTT. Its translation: CASSLTGSTNEKLFF.